This entry is about one T cell receptor beta chain. With V trimmed by 5 bases and J by 7 bases, 6 bases remained unmatched. The germline V gene has CDR1 MNHEY and CDR2 SVGAGI. This CDR3 spans 15 amino acids. This sample was included in a study of blood T cell repertoires in COVID-19. Study context: The study drew acute and convalescent COVID-19 samples from the United States, Italy and Spain. The analysed material was cDNA or gDNA that came from T cells, B-cell-depleted T cells, or PBMCs.

The data were produced by immunoSEQ multiplex PCR, yet TCRdb's version contains in-frame clones alone and is incomplete. The sample carries fewer than 150,000 clones, 77% recorded once. The chain links TRBV6-5 to TRBJ2-1; 12 bases align to TRBD2. This clonotype was obtained from a man older than 75 with acute or convalescent COVID-19. The specimen sequenced was peripheral blood. The chain's CDR3 is CASSLAGGPYNEQFF. The DNA for the CDR3 is TGTGCCAGCAGTCTAGCGGGGGGGCCTTATAATGAGCAGTTCTTC.